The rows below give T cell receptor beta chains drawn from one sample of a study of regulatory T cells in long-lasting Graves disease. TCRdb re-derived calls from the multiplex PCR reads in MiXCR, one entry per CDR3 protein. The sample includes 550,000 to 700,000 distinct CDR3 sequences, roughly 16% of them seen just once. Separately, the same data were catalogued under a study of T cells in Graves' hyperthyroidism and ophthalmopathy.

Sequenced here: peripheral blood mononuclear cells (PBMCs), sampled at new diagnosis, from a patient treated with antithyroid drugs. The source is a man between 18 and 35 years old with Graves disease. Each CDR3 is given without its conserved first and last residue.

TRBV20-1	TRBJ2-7	SVKTGEHFEQY
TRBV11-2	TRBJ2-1	ASSLLLVPGSHNEQF
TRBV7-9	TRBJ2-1	ASSAGTSGNNEQF
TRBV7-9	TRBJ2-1	ASSPISWTAYNEQF
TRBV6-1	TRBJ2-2	ASSLQGADTGELF
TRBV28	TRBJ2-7	ASSTNGAGSNEQY
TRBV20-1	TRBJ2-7	SVTGTVLTYEQY
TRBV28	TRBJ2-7	ASSPNPYEQY
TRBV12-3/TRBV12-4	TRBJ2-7	ASSQSGSVYEQY
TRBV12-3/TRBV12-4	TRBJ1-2	ASSLAPGTDGYT
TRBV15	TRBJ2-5	ATSRDRGAGETQY
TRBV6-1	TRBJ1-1	ASSEQQGAQTEAF
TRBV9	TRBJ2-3	ASSARTGEFTDTQY
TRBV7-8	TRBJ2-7	ASSFLRGGREQY
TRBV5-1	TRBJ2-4	ASSRSGGLLGRPSIQY
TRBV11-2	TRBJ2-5	ASSLIPVAETQY
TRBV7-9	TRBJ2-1	ASSLGAGTSGRNEQF
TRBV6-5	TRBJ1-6	ASSYPQGARGSPLH
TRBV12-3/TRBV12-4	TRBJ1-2	ASSFWGEDYGYT
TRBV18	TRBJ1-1	ASSPVQGANTEAF
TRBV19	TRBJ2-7	ASSPRGLGGYEQY
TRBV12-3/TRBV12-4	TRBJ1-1	ASSLMGAVGNTEAF
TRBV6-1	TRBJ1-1	ASIRSRGRDTEAF
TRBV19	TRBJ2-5	ASSTTAGTGGRETQY
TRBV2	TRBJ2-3	ASSVRTGGADTQY
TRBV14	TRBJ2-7	ASSQALTGYEQY